The clone carrying this T cell receptor (beta chain) has a handful of counts. What it binds is not known. Combining a sample-barcoded 5' primer with a J-beta primer mix, a second PCR ran for about 7 to 12 cycles. TCRdb itself ran the 5' RACE reads through MiXCR, one entry per CDR3 protein. Among about 560,000 distinct CDR3 sequences listed, about 27% were seen once. The sample comes from a study of blood T cells in healthy people across ages. General study results and limits: The fall in TCR beta diversity per million T cells was roughly linear with age. Long-lived donors carried more naive CD4+ cells and greater diversity than aged donors.

The ends were cut back, 4 bases at V and 7 bases at J, with 14 bases in the middle. This CDR3 has 14 amino acids. These records were also assigned to another study, of T cells of mothers and their children. Per that study: When the second PCR was run, its M1S primer added sample barcodes and 2-4 random nucleotides. Related and unrelated pairs show TCR recombination output that thymic selection shapes similarly.

The J gene is TRBJ1-3, the V gene TRBV12-3 or TRBV12-4; D possibly corresponds to TRBD1 (6 bases). The sample was blood. The sequence came from a boy younger than 10 in good health. CDR3 protein: CASSSDRLWNTIYF. DNA for the CDR3: TGTGCCAGCAGTTCAGACAGGCTGTGGAACACCATATATTTT.